The 4 T cell receptor beta chains listed next were all sequenced from one sample in a study of T-cell memory formation after mild COVID-19. TCRdb fed the 5' RACE reads into MiXCR, producing one record per CDR3 protein. The data hold under 300,000 distinct CDR3 sequences, with approximately 8% observed a single time. The sample consisted of PBMCs or a T cell subset sorted from them (not recorded which). These receptors came from a man aged 18 to 29 who had mild COVID-19 (a few samples of this study predate the infection). Cell type and time point are not known.

This clonotype was observed at least ten times. This sequence joins TRBV10-2 and TRBJ1-1, with D perhaps TRBD1 (5 bases). The V end lost 4 bases, the J end lost 2 bases, and 8 bases lay between the germline ends. The germline CDR1 and CDR2 sequences are WSHSY and SAAADI. The CDR3 consists of 13 residues. This CDR3 is CASSVGRNTEAFF. CDR3 nucleotide sequence: TGCGCCAGCAGTGTGGGGCGTAACACTGAAGCTTTCTTT.

This chain connects TRBV20-1 to TRBJ2-7; the D gene is possibly TRBD1 (5 bases). The germline gives CDR1 DFQATT, CDR2 SNEGSKA (reference sequence). CDR3 size: 12 residues. V shed 5 bases and J shed 5 bases, with 13 bases lying between them. The CDR3 DNA follows: TGCAGTGCTTCGCGACAGTCGGACGAGCAGTACTTC. It encodes CSASRQSDEQYF.

This clonotype occurred many times. This chain links TRBV7-2 with TRBJ2-1; D gene ambiguous. Germline lookup yields CDR1 SGHTA and CDR2 FQGNSA. Trimming left V 5 bases short and J 10 bases short, with 15 bases between. CDR3 length equals 13 residues. This CDR3 is CASSTYEVREQFF. CDR3 coding DNA: TGTGCCAGCAGCACCTATGAGGTCAGGGAGCAGTTCTTC.

A word on this clonotype: A much larger clone is a single base away; this may be a read error. The chain couples TRBV5-1 to TRBJ2-1; D is undetermined. CDR3 size: 15 residues. Trimming stripped 4 bases from V and 3 bases from J, with 14 bases between. Germline V gene sequence: CDR1 SGHRS, CDR2 YFSETQ. CDR3 sequence: CASSGQYSRYNEQFF. Here the CDR3 DNA reads TGCGCCAGCAGCGGTCAGTATAGCCGCTACAATGAGCAGTTCTTC.